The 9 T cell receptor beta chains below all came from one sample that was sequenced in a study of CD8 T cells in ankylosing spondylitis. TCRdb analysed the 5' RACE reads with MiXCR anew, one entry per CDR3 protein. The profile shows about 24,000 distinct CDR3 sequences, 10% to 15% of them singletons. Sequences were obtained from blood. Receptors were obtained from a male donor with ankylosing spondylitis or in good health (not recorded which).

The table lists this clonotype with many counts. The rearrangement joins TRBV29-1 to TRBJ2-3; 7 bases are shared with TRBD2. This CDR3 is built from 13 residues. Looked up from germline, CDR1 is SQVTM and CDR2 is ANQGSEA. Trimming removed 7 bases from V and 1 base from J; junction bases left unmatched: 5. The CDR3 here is CSALADGTDTQYF. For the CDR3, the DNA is TGCAGCGCCCTAGCGGACGGCACAGATACGCAGTATTTT.

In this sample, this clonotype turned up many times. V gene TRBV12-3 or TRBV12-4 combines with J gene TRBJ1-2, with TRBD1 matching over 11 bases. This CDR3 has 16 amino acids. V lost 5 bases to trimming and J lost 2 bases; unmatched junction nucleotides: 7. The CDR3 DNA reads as TGTGCCAGCAGTAAATACCGGGACAGGGGGAACTATGGCTACACCTTC. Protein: CASSKYRDRGNYGYTF.

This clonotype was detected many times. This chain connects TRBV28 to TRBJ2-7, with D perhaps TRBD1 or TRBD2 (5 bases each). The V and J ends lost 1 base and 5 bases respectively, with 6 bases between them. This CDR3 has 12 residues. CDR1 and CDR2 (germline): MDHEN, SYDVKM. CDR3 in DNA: TGTGCCAGCAGTTTATCGGGGCACGAGCAGTACGTC. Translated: CASSLSGHEQYV.

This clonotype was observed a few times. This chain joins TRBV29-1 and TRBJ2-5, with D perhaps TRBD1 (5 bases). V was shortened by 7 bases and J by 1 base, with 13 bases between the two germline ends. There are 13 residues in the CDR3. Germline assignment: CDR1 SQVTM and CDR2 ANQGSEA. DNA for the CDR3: TGCAGCGCCACCGGACAACTCCAAGAGACCCAGTACTTC. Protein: CSATGQLQETQYF. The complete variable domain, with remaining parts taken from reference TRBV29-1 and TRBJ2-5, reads SAVISQKPSRDICQRGTSLTIQCQVDSQVTMMFWYRQQPGQSLTLIATANQGSEATYESGFVIDKFPISRPNLTFSTLTVSNMSPEDSSIYLCSATGQLQETQYFGPGTRLLVL.

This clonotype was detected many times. The CDR3 DNA sequence: TGCAGCGTTGAGGACAGGGGTAGCGACTACGAGCAGTACTTC. Its protein is CSVEDRGSDYEQYF. This rearrangement joins TRBV29-1 to TRBJ2-7; 9 positions match TRBD1. The CDR3 is made up of 14 amino acids. Germline loops: CDR1 SQVTM, CDR2 ANQGSEA. The V gene end was trimmed by 3 bases and the J gene end by 3 bases; junction bases not matched to a gene: 6.

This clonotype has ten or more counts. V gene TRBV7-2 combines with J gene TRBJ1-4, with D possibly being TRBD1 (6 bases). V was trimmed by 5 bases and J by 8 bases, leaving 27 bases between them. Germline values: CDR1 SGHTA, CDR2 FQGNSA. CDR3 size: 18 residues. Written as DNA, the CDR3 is TGTGCCAGCAGCCCAAACGGGGGGGCAATCATGGCCGGGGAAAAACTGTTTTTT. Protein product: CASSPNGGAIMAGEKLFF.

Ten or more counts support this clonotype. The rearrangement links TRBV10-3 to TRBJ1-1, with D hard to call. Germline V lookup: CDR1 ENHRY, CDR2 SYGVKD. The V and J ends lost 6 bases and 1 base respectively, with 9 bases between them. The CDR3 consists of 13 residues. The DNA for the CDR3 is TGTGCCATCAGGGTGACGGAGAACACTGAAGCTTTCTTT. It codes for CAIRVTENTEAFF.

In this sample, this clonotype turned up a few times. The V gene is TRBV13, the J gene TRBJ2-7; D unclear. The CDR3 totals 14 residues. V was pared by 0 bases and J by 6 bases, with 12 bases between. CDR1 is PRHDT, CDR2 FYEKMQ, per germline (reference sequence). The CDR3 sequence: CASSLGGARAEQYF. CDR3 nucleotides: TGTGCCAGCAGCTTAGGAGGAGCTCGGGCCGAGCAGTACTTC.

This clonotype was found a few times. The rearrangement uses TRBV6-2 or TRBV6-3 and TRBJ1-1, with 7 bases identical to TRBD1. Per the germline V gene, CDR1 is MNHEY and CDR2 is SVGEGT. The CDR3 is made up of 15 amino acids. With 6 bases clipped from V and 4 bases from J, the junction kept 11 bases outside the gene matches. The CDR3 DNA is TGTGCCAGCAGCAAAGACAGGGTGGGTGTCACTGAAGCTTTCTTT. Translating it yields CASSKDRVGVTEAFF.